The 8 T cell receptor beta chains listed next were all sequenced from one sample in a study of T cell repertoires and HLA-DP antigens. Sequencing used immunoSEQ multiplex PCR; TCRdb keeps in-frame clones, though not all of them. This repertoire shows approximately 90,000 clones, more than 75% found once; its top ten account for roughly 1.6%. Which antigens these TCRs recognize remains unknown. The source material was CD4+ T cells from PBMCs. These receptors all come from a man in his forties or fifties in good health and CMV-seronegative.

This chain joins TRBV5-1 and TRBJ2-7; 13 nucleotides line up with TRBD2. J lost 5 bases, V lost 0 bases, and 11 bases had no gene match. This CDR3 region has 18 residues. Germline CDR1 reads SGHRS; CDR2 reads YFSETQ. The CDR3 here is CASSLAGTGLAGSNEQYF. In DNA form, the CDR3 reads TGCGCCAGCAGCTTGGCGGGTACGGGACTAGCGGGGAGCAACGAGCAGTACTTC.

V gene TRBV15 combines with J gene TRBJ2-5, with D possibly TRBD1 on 5 matching bases. Germline CDR1 reads LNHNV; CDR2 reads YYDKDF (reference sequence). Trimming stripped 2 bases from V and 1 base from J, with 11 bases between. The length of the CDR3 is 15 residues. CDR3 residues: CATSRPQGIQETQYF. For the CDR3, the DNA is TGTGCCACCAGCAGACCTCAGGGTATCCAAGAGACCCAGTACTTC. Supplemented by reference TRBV15 and TRBJ2-5, the full variable domain reads DAMVIQNPRYQVTQFGKPVTLSCSQTLNHNVMYWYQQKSSQAPKLLFHYYDKDFNNEADTPDNFQSRRPNTSFCFLDIRSPGLGDTAMYLCATSRPQGIQETQYFGPGTRLLVL.

The rearrangement links TRBV6-1 to TRBJ1-3, with 10 bases fitting TRBD1. V lost 7 bases to trimming and J lost 3 bases; unmatched junction nucleotides: 6. The CDR3 extends over 15 amino acids. Germline loops: CDR1 MNHNS, CDR2 SASEGT. The CDR3: CASTGGQGVGNTIYF. The CDR3 bases are TGTGCCAGCACTGGAGGACAGGGGGTTGGAAACACCATATATTTT.

This sequence joins TRBV5-1 and TRBJ2-1; D is possibly TRBD2 (6 bases). Germline CDR1 and CDR2: SGHRS and YFSETQ. Trimming pared 4 bases from V and 5 bases from J, leaving 16 bases between. The CDR3 has 15 amino acids. DNA of the CDR3: TGCGCCAGCAGCCCGGGGCCTAGCGCCAACAATGAGCAGTTCTTC. It yields the protein CASSPGPSANNEQFF. The whole variable domain, filled in from reference TRBV5-1 and TRBJ2-1, reads KAGVTQTPRYLIKTRGQQVTLSCSPISGHRSVSWYQQTPGQGLQFLFEYFSETQRNKGNFPGRFSGRQFSNSRSEMNVSTLELGDSALYLCASSPGPSANNEQFFGPGTRLTVL.

The chain combines TRBV18 with TRBJ1-2; D is perhaps TRBD1 (6 bases). Germline CDR1 and CDR2: KGHSH and LQKENI. The CDR3 is 14 residues long. Trimming took off 5 bases at V and 4 bases at J, with 14 bases between the two ends. CDR3 DNA sequence: TGTGCCAGCTCAGTGGACAGTCAAAGCTATGGCTACACCTTC. The encoded protein is CASSVDSQSYGYTF.

The J gene is TRBJ1-6, the V gene TRBV27; possibly TRBD1 for D (5 bases). Germline CDR1 is MNHEY and CDR2 is SMNVEV (reference sequence). Trimming stripped 2 bases from V and 5 bases from J, with 10 bases between. The CDR3 spans 15 residues. For the CDR3, the DNA is TGTGCCAGCAGTTTAATCGGGACCAATAATTCACCCCTCCACTTT. It codes for CASSLIGTNNSPLHF.

V usage is TRBV9 and J usage is TRBJ2-2; D gene uncertain. V gave up 0 bases and J gave up 5 bases, with 8 bases separating them. Germline-derived CDR1 and CDR2 are SGDLS and YYNGEE. The CDR3 sequence is 14 residues long. CDR3 amino acids: CASSVAPQTGELFF. For the CDR3, the DNA is TGTGCCAGCAGCGTAGCTCCTCAGACCGGGGAGCTGTTTTTT.

The rearrangement uses TRBV5-4 and TRBJ1-5; a weak D match, TRBD1 (5 bases). The V gene's germline CDR1 is SGHNT and CDR2 YYREEE (reference sequence). Trimming left V 4 bases short and J 7 bases short, with 12 bases between. The CDR3 sequence is 13 residues long. CDR3 sequence reads: CASSPDSGQPQHF. The CDR3 DNA sequence: TGTGCCAGCAGCCCCGACAGTGGGCAGCCCCAGCATTTT.